This is a list of T cell receptor beta chains from one sample in a study of blood T cell repertoires in COVID-19. The repertoire was sequenced with immunoSEQ multiplex PCR; TCRdb's copy has only in-frame clones and lacks some. Of some 300,000 clones listed, about 88% were seen once; the top ten hold under 15%. Sequencing input: peripheral blood. The receptors stem from a woman in her 70s with COVID-19, enrolled during active disease. Each CDR3 is given with its conserved first and last residue. The D gene is left open where the match is weak. Rows may omit the clone size; those that give it use once, few, many or a size class.

NA	NA	TRBV4-1	TRBJ2-1	CASRVTRARVNEQFF	TGCGCCAGCCGGGTAACGAGGGCTAGGGTAAATGAGCAGTTCTTC
NA	NA	TRBV5-8	TRBJ2-3	CASSRVVNTQYF	TGTGCCAGCAGTCGGGTAGTAAATACGCAGTATTTT
NA	NA	TRBV4-1	TRBJ2-3	CASSQDGGYELKTDTQYF	TGCGCCAGCAGCCAAGATGGTGGGTATGAACTAAAGACAGATACGCAGTATTTT
NA	TRBD2	TRBV28	TRBJ2-3	CASSSYLASGYTDTQYF	TGTGCCAGCAGTTCGTACCTCGCTAGCGGCTACACAGATACGCAGTATTTT
NA	NA	TRBV3-1/TRBV3-2	TRBJ2-3	CASKSGNTQYF	TGTGCCAGCAAATCGGGGAATACGCAGTATTTT
NA	TRBD1	TRBV27	TRBJ1-2	CASTQNRGNYGYTF	TGTGCCAGCACCCAGAACAGGGGGAACTATGGCTACACCTTC
NA	NA	TRBV24-1	TRBJ2-3	CATSDQGWGTDTQYF	TGTGCCACCAGTGATCAGGGCTGGGGCACAGATACGCAGTATTTT
NA	NA	TRBV18	TRBJ1-4	CASSPLRVDREKLFF	TGTGCCAGCTCACCACTCAGGGTCGATCGAGAAAAACTGTTTTTT
NA	TRBD1	TRBV7-9	TRBJ1-1	CASSLTGGSEAFF	TGTGCCAGCAGCCTGACAGGGGGTAGTGAAGCTTTCTTT
many	TRBD2	TRBV4-3	TRBJ2-2	CASRETSGDGELFF	TGCGCCAGCCGGGAAACTAGCGGGGACGGGGAGCTGTTTTTT
NA	TRBD1	TRBV4-3	TRBJ1-2	CASSPGQGYGYTF	TGCGCCAGCAGCCCCGGACAGGGCTATGGCTACACCTTC
once	NA	TRBV2	TRBJ1-2	CASRVNYGYTF	TGTGCCAGCCGGGTTAACTATGGCTACACCTTC
NA	NA	TRBV5-1	TRBJ1-2	CASGGVQGDNYGYTF	TGCGCCAGCGGGGGTGTACAGGGAGATAACTATGGCTACACCTTC
NA	TRBD1	TRBV2	TRBJ2-7	CASSERGPGMVHEQYF	TGTGCCAGCAGTGAAAGGGGGCCGGGCATGGTTCACGAGCAGTACTTC
NA	TRBD2	TRBV28	TRBJ2-1	CASSFPSGGVYNEQFF	TGTGCCAGCAGTTTCCCTAGCGGGGGTGTGTACAATGAGCAGTTCTTC
NA	TRBD1	TRBV30	TRBJ2-6	CAWKRGTGGSGANVLTF	TGTGCCTGGAAGAGGGGGACAGGGGGCTCTGGGGCCAACGTCCTGACTTTC
once	TRBD1	TRBV2	TRBJ1-4	CASSPDRDGEKLFF	TGTGCCAGCAGCCCGGACAGGGATGGTGAAAAACTGTTTTTT
NA	TRBD1	TRBV14	TRBJ1-2	CASSPDRGLYGYTF	TGTGCCAGCAGCCCGGACAGGGGTCTGTATGGCTACACCTTC